The 19 T cell receptor beta chains reported below all come from one sample, sequenced in a study of tissue T cells after allogeneic stem cell transplantation. Described time point: mouse harvest day 7 after allogeneic transplant. Tail vein injection delivered 10^7 T-cell-depleted bone marrow cells and 10^6 splenic CD5+ T cells. This table comes from immunoSEQ multiplex PCR, and its TCRdb copy is limited to in-frame clones, with some not included. The profile covers around 7,600 clones, with under 50% appearing a single time and 6.5% to 9% taken by the ten largest. Sequencing was done on a sample of gut tissue. The receptor source for this set is a female BALB/c mouse given C57BL/6 T cells with graft-versus-host disease after an allogeneic hematopoietic cell transplant.

This clone is categorized as medium-sized. Gene names and germline refer to mouse. Sequencing ends 1 residue short of the CDR3 end; the germline J gene provides the rest. This sequence joins TRBV26 and TRBJ2-1; the match to TRBD2 covers 11 bases. CDR1 and CDR2 from the germline V gene are KGHPV and FQNQEV (reference sequence). V shed 6 bases, J shed 1 base, and the junction held 2 bases outside the gene matches. This CDR3 is 15 amino acids long. CDR3 sequence: CASRRLGGNYAEQFF. CDR3 bases read: TGTGCCAGCAGAAGACTGGGGGGGAACTATGCTGAGCAGTTC.

Worth noting for this clone: The listed genes are named as in mouse. Read coverage stops 1 residue before the CDR3 terminus; the germline J gene supplies the remainder. The chain combines TRBV23 with TRBJ1-4. This CDR3 has 15 amino acids. Germline V gene lookup returns CDR1 KGHTA and CDR2 FQNQQP. The DNA read from the CDR3 is TGCTCCAGCAGTCAATCGGGGGGCCCCAACGAAAGATTATTT. It codes for CSSSQSGGPNERLF. The whole CDR3 protein is CSSSQSGGPNERLFF. The complete variable domain, with remaining parts taken from reference TRBV23 and TRBJ1-4, reads DAAVTQKPRYLIKMKGQEAEMKCIPEKGHTAVFWYQQKQSKELKFLIYFQNQQPLDQIDMVKERFSAVCPSSSLCSLGIRTCEAEDSALYLCSSSQSGGPNERLFFGHGTKLSVL.

By sample share, this clone is large (0.1 to 1%). The genes are named according to mouse. The read ends 1 residue early relative to the CDR3; the germline J gene fills the gap. This sequence joins TRBV1 and TRBJ2-3; 11 bases line up with TRBD1. V shed 6 bases and J 2 bases; nucleotides not matched to a gene: 4. CDR1 is NSQYPW and CDR2 is LRSPGD in the germline V gene (reference sequence). The CDR3 length is 15 residues. The CDR3 DNA, read in part, is TGCACCTGCAGGCACGGACAGGGGGCTGCAGAAACGCTGTAT. Translation: CTCRHGQGAAETLY. The whole CDR3 protein reads CTCRHGQGAAETLYF.

This clone showed up just a few times. Here the gene names and germline are mouse. With the read ending 1 residue before the CDR3 end, the germline J gene is used to fill in that end. The genes are TRBV5 and TRBJ2-4; TRBD2 agrees at 7 bases. The CDR3 length is 15 residues. V lost 1 base, J lost 0 bases, and 1 base stayed unmatched. Germline-derived CDR1 and CDR2 are LGHNA and YNLKQL (reference sequence). CDR3 bases read: TGTGCCAGCAGCCAAGCTGGGGGTAGTCAAAACACCTTGTAC. This gives the protein CASSQAGGSQNTLY. The full CDR3 sequence reads CASSQAGGSQNTLYF.

This clone was counted only a few times. Gene names are mouse gene names. Read data end 1 residue before the CDR3 end; the end is taken from the germline J gene. The genes are TRBV14 and TRBJ1-2, with 11 bases matching TRBD1. Per germline, CDR1 SGHDT and CDR2 FRDEAV. The ends lost 2 bases at V and 2 bases at J; junction bases unmatched: 2. This CDR3 comprises 15 residues. The sequenced CDR3 bases are TGTGCCAGCAGTTTGGGGACAGGGGGGAACTCCGACTACACC. Its translation is CASSLGTGGNSDYT. The entire CDR3 protein reads CASSLGTGGNSDYTF.

Comments on this clone: Genes and germline are mouse. The sequenced CDR3 bases are TGTGCCAGCAGTCTGGGACTGGGGGCCTCCTATGAACAGTAC. Its translation is CASSLGLGASYEQY. The complete CDR3 sequence is CASSLGLGASYEQYF. The chain is built from TRBV26 and TRBJ2-7, with TRBD2 matching 10 bases. The read ends 1 residue before the CDR3 terminus; that terminus is restored from the germline J gene. The CDR3 totals 15 residues. Germline CDR1 reads KGHPV; CDR2 reads FQNQEV (reference sequence). V lost 2 bases to trimming and J lost 0 bases; unmatched junction nucleotides: 1. The entire variable domain, with the rest obtained from reference TRBV26 and TRBJ2-7, is as follows: NSKVIQTPRYLVKGQGQKAKMRCIPEKGHPVVFWYQQNKNNEFKFLINFQNQEVLQQIDMTEKRFSAECPSNSPCSLEIQSSEAGDSALYLCASSLGLGASYEQYFGPGTRLTVL.

Details on this clone: Gene and germline names: mouse. The CDR3 end falls 1 residue outside the read, so it is completed with the germline J gene. V usage is TRBV26 and J usage is TRBJ1-3; D ambiguous. V was cut by 6 bases and J by 0 bases, with 9 bases left in between. Germline CDR1 reads KGHPV; CDR2 reads FQNQEV (reference sequence). The CDR3 spans 14 residues. Partial CDR3 DNA: TGTGCCAGCAGCCCCACAGCTTCTGGAAATACGCTCTAT. This codes for CASSPTASGNTLY. The whole CDR3 sequence is CASSPTASGNTLYF.

This clone came up a few times. Gene names are mouse gene names. The CDR3 end lies 1 residue beyond the end of the read and is filled in from the germline J gene. The rearrangement joins TRBV16 to TRBJ2-3; D is undetermined. The CDR3 extends over 12 amino acids. The germline CDR1 and CDR2 sequences are SGHSA and FRNQAP. V lost 3 bases to trimming and J lost 3 bases, with 4 bases between them. CDR3 DNA (partial): TGTGCAAGCAGCTTGGGAGCAGAAACGCTGTAT. Protein sequence: CASSLGAETLY. The full CDR3 sequence reads CASSLGAETLYF.

With respect to this clone: Gene names follow the mouse nomenclature. The CDR3 goes on 1 residue after the read ends, and that part is filled in from the germline J gene. The chain uses TRBV26 and TRBJ2-2; no reliable D call. The CDR3 runs to 14 residues. Trimming left V 2 bases short and J 0 bases short, with 4 bases between. The germline V gene has CDR1 KGHPV and CDR2 FQNQEV (reference sequence). The covered CDR3 bases are TGTGCCAGCAGTCTGCGGACAAACACCGGGCAGCTCTAC. Its translation is CASSLRTNTGQLY. From start to end, the CDR3 is CASSLRTNTGQLYF.

As for this clone: Germline and genes: mouse. The missing CDR3 end, 1 residue past where the read stops, is filled in from the germline J gene. The chain employs TRBV15 and TRBJ2-7, with 7 positions matching TRBD2. Germline-derived CDR1 and CDR2 are SGHND and FRSKSL. V lost 6 bases to trimming and J lost 0 bases; unmatched junction nucleotides: 5. This CDR3 has 14 residues. CDR3 sequence: CASSPTGASYEQYF. The CDR3 bases that were read are TGTGCCAGCAGCCCTACTGGGGCCTCCTATGAACAGTAC.

To note about this clone: Genes and germline are mouse. The missing CDR3 end, 1 residue past where the read stops, is filled in from the germline J gene. The rearrangement joins TRBV16 to TRBJ1-3; no clear D. CDR3 length equals 14 residues. Trimming took 5 bases from V and 0 from J, leaving 8 bases between them. CDR1 SGHSA and CDR2 FRNQAP come from the germline V gene. The sequenced part of the CDR3 DNA is TGTGCAAGCAGCCCGACACATTCTGGAAATACGCTCTAT. Its protein is CASSPTHSGNTLY. From start to end, the CDR3 is CASSPTHSGNTLYF.

This clone was picked up a small number of times. Gene names are mouse gene names. Coverage ceases 1 residue before the CDR3 finishes, and the germline J gene fills in the end. The chain uses TRBV26 and TRBJ2-2, with 8 bases fitting TRBD1. The V gene end was trimmed by 4 bases and the J gene end by 3 bases; junction bases not matched to a gene: 1. CDR1 is KGHPV, CDR2 FQNQEV, per germline (reference sequence). The CDR3 contains 14 residues. The CDR3 is CASSQGQDTGQLYF. The covered CDR3 bases are TGTGCCAGCAGTCAGGGACAGGACACCGGGCAGCTCTAC.

In this sample, this clone turned up a few times. Gene names and germline match the mouse. The read comes to an end 1 residue before the CDR3 does, leaving the germline J gene to fill in the end. This chain uses TRBV26 with TRBJ2-2; D is undetermined. Germline CDR1 KGHPV, CDR2 FQNQEV (reference sequence). The CDR3 is made up of 13 amino acids. The V gene lost 2 bases and the J gene lost 1 base, with 2 bases spanning the gap. The CDR3: CASSLINTGQLYF. Partial CDR3 DNA: TGTGCCAGCAGTCTGATAAACACCGGGCAGCTCTAC.

This clone rates as large (0.1 to 1%). The genes and germline here are from mouse. The read ends 1 residue before the CDR3 terminus; that terminus is restored from the germline J gene. V and J are TRBV26 and TRBJ2-7; TRBD1 is a possible D gene (6 bases). Germline-derived CDR1 and CDR2 are KGHPV and FQNQEV (reference sequence). V shed 0 bases and J shed 0 bases, with 6 bases lying between them. The CDR3 extends over 14 amino acids. The CDR3 protein is CASSLSGGSYEQYF. Incomplete CDR3 DNA: TGTGCCAGCAGTCTGTCAGGGGGCTCCTATGAACAGTAC.

This clone was seen only a few times. Mouse gene names apply. Read data end 1 residue before the CDR3 end; the end is taken from the germline J gene. The V call is TRBV17, the J call TRBJ2-5; 11 nucleotides agree with TRBD2. J was trimmed by 0 bases and V by 5 bases; bases with no gene match: 1. The CDR3 consists of 15 residues. Germline lookup yields CDR1 MNHDT and CDR2 YYDKIL. Incomplete CDR3 DNA: TGTGCTAGCAGTTGGACTGGGGGGAACCAAGACACCCAGTAC. Translation gives CASSWTGGNQDTQY. The complete CDR3 protein is CASSWTGGNQDTQYF. The entire variable domain, with the rest obtained from reference TRBV17 and TRBJ2-5, is as follows: DTTVKQNPRYKLARVGKPVNLICSQTMNHDTMYWYQKKPNQAPKLLLFYYDKILNREADTFEKFQSSRPNNSFCSLYIGSAGLEYSAMYLCASSWTGGNQDTQYFGPGTRLLVL.

This clone turned up a few times. The genes and germline here are from mouse. The read ends 1 residue before the CDR3 terminus; that terminus is restored from the germline J gene. This chain connects TRBV15 to TRBJ2-7, with 9 bases fitting TRBD2. V was clipped by 2 bases and J by 4 bases; unmatched bases: 0. Germline V gene lookup returns CDR1 SGHND and CDR2 FRSKSL. CDR3 length equals 13 residues. The CDR3 sequence: CASSLLGGYEQYF. The CDR3 DNA, read in part, is TGTGCCAGCAGTTTACTGGGGGGGTATGAACAGTAC.

This clone ranks as medium-sized. Each gene name is a mouse one. The read ends 1 residue early relative to the CDR3; the germline J gene fills the gap. The chain uses TRBV19 and TRBJ2-7; 11 bases are shared with TRBD2. After removal of 3 bases from V and 6 bases from J, the junction contained 5 bases not matched to a gene. This CDR3 comprises 14 residues. The germline V gene has CDR1 FNHDT and CDR2 SITEND (reference sequence). The CDR3 loop is CASSTTGGVVEQYF. CDR3 DNA (partial): TGTGCCAGCAGTACGACTGGGGGGGTTGTTGAACAGTAC.

In its sample, this clone was seen once. Gene names refer to mouse genes. The CDR3 end lies 1 residue beyond the end of the read and is filled in from the germline J gene. The V call is TRBV1, the J call TRBJ2-7; the D gene is possibly TRBD2 (6 bases). The CDR3 totals 14 residues. V lost 1 base, J lost 6 bases, and 13 bases lay in between. CDR1 and CDR2 (germline): NSQYPW, LRSPGD (reference sequence). The CDR3 sequence is CTCSAVLGRGEQYF. The part of the CDR3 DNA that was read is TGCACCTGCAGTGCAGTCCTGGGGCGGGGTGAACAGTAC.

A note on this clone: The listed genes are named as in mouse. Sequencing ends 1 residue short of the CDR3 end; the germline J gene provides the rest. V and J are TRBV26 and TRBJ2-4, with D unresolved. The germline gives CDR1 KGHPV, CDR2 FQNQEV (reference sequence). The CDR3 contains 12 residues. The ends were cut back, 3 bases at V and 3 bases at J, with 4 bases in the middle. The part of the CDR3 DNA that was read is TGTGCCAGCAGTCTACAGCAAAACACCTTGTAC. It yields the protein CASSLQQNTLY. The CDR3 in full is CASSLQQNTLYF.